The present entry profiles one TCR beta chain with its context. Authors' methods: Reference gene primer amplification gave estimated nucleated cell counts. The assay was immunoSEQ multiplex PCR, and TCRdb's table has in-frame clones only and misses some. The DNA gave D and trimming, while V, J and clone size come from that table. The sample lists 150,000 to 200,000 clones, approximately 85% occurring once. This sample stems from a study of blood T cell repertoires in COVID-19. The overall study: The United States, Italy and Spain were the sources of the acute and convalescent COVID-19 samples. Sample material is recorded as cDNA or gDNA derived from T cells, B-cell-depleted T cells, or PBMCs.

CDR1 and CDR2 (germline): MNHNY, SVGAGI (reference sequence). The CDR3 consists of 18 residues. Trimming removed 5 bases from V and 7 bases from J; junction bases left unmatched: 15. The receptor was isolated from a man aged 55 to 70 with active or convalescent COVID-19. Source material: peripheral blood. J is TRBJ2-1 and V is TRBV6-6; 12 bases align to TRBD1. The CDR3 DNA sequence: TGTGCCAGCAGTCCAGCCCTGGGACAGGGGGCGAAAATGAATGAGCAGTTCTTC. Protein product: CASSPALGQGAKMNEQFF.